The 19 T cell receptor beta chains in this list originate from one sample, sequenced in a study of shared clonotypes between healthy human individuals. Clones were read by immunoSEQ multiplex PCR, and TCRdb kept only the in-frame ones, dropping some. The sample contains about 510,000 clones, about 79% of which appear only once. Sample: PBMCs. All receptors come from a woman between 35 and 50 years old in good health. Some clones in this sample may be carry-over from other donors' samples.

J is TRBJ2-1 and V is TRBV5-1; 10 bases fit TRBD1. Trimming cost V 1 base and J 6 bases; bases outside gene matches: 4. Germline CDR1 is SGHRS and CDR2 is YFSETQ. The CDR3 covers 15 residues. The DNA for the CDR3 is TGCGCCAGCAGCTTGCTTGGGGACAGGGGCAATGAGCAGTTCTTC. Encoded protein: CASSLLGDRGNEQFF.

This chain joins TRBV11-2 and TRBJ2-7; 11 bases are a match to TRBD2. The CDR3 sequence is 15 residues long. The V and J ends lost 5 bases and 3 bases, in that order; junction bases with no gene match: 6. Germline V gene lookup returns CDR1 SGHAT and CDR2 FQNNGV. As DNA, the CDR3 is TGTGCCAGCAGCGAAACTAGCGGGAGTAGCTACGAGCAGTACTTC. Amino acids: CASSETSGSSYEQYF.

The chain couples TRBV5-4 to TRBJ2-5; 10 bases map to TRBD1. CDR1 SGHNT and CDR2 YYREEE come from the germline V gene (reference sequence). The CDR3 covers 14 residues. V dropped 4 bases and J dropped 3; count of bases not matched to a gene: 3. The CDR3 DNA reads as TGTGCCAGCAGCGACGGACAGGGGGAAGAGACCCAGTACTTC. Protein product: CASSDGQGEETQYF.

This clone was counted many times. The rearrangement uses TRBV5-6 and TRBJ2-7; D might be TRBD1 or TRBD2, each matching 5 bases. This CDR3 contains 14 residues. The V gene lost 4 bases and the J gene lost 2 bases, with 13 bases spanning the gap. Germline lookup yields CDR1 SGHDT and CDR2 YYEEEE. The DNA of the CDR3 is TGTGCCAGCAGCGGGGACCCGACTGCCTACGAGCAGTACTTC. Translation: CASSGDPTAYEQYF.

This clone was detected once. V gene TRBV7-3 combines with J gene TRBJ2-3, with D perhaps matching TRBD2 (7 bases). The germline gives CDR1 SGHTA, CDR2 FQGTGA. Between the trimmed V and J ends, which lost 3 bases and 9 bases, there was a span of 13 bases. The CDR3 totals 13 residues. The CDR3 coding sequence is TGTGCCAGCAGCTTGGCGGGGGCGACGACGCAGTATTTT. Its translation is CASSLAGATTQYF.

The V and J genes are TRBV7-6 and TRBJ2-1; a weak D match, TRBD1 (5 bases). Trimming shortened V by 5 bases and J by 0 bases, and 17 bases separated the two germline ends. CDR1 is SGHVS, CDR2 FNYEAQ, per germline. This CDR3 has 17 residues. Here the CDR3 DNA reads TGTGCCAGCAGCCCCACAGACAGTTTAAGCTCCTACAATGAGCAGTTCTTC. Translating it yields CASSPTDSLSSYNEQFF.

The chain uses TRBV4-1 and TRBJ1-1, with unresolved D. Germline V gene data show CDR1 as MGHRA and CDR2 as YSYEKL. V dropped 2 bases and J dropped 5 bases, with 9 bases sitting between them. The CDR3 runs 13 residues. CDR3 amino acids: CASSQRRGTEAFF. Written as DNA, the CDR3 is TGCGCCAGCAGCCAACGACGAGGGACTGAAGCTTTCTTT.

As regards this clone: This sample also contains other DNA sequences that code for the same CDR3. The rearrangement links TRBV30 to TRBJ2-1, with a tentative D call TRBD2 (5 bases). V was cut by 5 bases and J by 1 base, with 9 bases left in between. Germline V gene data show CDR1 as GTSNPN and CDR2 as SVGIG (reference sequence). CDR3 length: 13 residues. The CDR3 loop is CAWRGGSYNEQFF. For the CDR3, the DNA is TGTGCCTGGCGAGGAGGTTCCTACAATGAGCAGTTCTTC.

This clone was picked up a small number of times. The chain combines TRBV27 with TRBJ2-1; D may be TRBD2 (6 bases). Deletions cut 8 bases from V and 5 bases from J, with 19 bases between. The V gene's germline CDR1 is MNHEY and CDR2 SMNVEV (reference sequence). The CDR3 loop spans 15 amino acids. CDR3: CASYRGAGKHNEQFF. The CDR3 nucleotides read TGTGCCAGCTACCGAGGGGCGGGAAAACACAATGAGCAGTTCTTC.

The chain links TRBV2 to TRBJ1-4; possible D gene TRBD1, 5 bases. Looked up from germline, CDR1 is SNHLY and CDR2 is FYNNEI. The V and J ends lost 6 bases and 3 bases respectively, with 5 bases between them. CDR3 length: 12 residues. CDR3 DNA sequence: TGTGCCAGCAGCAGGGCTAATGAAAAACTGTTTTTT. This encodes CASSRANEKLFF. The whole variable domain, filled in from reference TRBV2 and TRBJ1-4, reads EPEVTQTPSHQVTQMGQEVILRCVPISNHLYFYWYRQILGQKVEFLVSFYNNEISEKSEIFDDQFSVERPDGSNFTLKIRSTKLEDSAMYFCASSRANEKLFFGSGTQLSVL.

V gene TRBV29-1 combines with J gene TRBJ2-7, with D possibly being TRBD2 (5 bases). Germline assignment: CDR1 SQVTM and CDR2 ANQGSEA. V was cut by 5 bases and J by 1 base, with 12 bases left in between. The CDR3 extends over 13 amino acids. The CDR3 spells CSVRVRESYEQYF. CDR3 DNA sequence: TGCAGCGTTCGGGTTAGGGAGTCCTACGAGCAGTACTTC.

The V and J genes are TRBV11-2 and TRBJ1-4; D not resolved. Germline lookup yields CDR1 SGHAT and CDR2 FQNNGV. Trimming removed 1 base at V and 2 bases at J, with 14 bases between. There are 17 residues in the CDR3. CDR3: CASSLGRPGWTNEKLFF. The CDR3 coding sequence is TGTGCCAGCAGCTTAGGGCGGCCGGGGTGGACTAATGAAAAACTGTTTTTT.

As DNA, the CDR3 is TGTGCCAGCAGCGCAAGACTAGCGGCCGGTTACAATGAGCAGTTCTTC. It is translated as CASSARLAAGYNEQFF. The chain links TRBV9 to TRBJ2-1, with TRBD2 matching over 9 bases. The CDR3 spans 16 residues. Unmatched junction bases numbered 8, after V lost 3 bases and J lost 4 bases. CDR1 is SGDLS, CDR2 YYNGEE, per germline.

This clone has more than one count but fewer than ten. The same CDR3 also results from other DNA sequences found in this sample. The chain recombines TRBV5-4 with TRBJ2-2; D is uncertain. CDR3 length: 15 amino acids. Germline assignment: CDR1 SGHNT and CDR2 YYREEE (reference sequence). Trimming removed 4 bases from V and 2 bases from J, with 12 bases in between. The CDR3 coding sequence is TGTGCCAGCAGCCAAATGGGTTCAAACACCGGGGAGCTGTTTTTT. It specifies CASSQMGSNTGELFF.

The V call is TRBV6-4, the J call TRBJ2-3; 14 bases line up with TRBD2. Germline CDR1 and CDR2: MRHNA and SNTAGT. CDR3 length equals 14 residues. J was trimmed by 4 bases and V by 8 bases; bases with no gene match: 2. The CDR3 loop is CASRTSGRSDTQYF. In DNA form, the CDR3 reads TGTGCCAGCCGGACTAGCGGGAGGTCAGATACGCAGTATTTT.

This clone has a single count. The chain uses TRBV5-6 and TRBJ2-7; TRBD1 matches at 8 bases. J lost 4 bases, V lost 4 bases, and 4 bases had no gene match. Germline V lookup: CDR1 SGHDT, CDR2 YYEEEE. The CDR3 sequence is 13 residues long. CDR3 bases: TGTGCCAGCAGCATACAGGGGGAGTACGAGCAGTACTTC. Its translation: CASSIQGEYEQYF.

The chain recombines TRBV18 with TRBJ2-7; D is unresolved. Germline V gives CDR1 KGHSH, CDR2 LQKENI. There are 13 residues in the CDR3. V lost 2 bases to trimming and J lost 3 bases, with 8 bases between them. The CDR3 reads CASSPDTLYEQYF. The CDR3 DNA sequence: TGTGCCAGCTCACCAGACACTCTCTACGAGCAGTACTTC.

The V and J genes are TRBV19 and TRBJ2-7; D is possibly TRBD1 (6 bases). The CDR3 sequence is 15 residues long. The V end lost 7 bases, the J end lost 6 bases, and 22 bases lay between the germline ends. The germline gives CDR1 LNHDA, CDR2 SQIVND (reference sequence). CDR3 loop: CASNDLRGPPSEQYF. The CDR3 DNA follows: TGTGCCAGTAATGACCTCAGGGGCCCTCCTTCCGAGCAGTACTTC. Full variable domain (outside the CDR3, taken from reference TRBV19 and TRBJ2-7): DGGITQSPKYLFRKEGQNVTLSCEQNLNHDAMYWYRQDPGQGLRLIYYSQIVNDFQKGDIAEGYSVSREKKESFPLTVTSAQKNPTAFYLCASNDLRGPPSEQYFGPGTRLTVT.

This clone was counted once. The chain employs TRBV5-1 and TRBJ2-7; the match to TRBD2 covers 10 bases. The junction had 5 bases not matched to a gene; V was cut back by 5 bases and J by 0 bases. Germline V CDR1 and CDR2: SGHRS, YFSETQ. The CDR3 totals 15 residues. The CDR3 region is CASRIGTSDSYEQYF. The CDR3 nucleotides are TGCGCCAGCAGAATCGGGACTAGCGACTCCTACGAGCAGTACTTC.